This TCR beta chain was sequenced in a study of post-analysis software for immune sequencing data. Prepared libraries of TCR beta cDNA carried unique molecular identifiers. TCRdb analysed the PCR reads with MiXCR anew, one entry per CDR3 protein. The repertoire includes 450,000 to 650,000 distinct CDR3 sequences, roughly 40% of them detected once, and approximately 1.7% sits in the top ten. To note about this clonotype: Its antigen remains unidentified.

Germline-derived CDR1 and CDR2 are SGHRS and YFSETQ. The CDR3 sequence is 13 residues long. V was shortened by 3 bases and J by 4 bases, with 10 bases between the two germline ends. Findings of the study overall: About five TRBV segments occurring more often in patients than controls included TRBV5-6, TRBV5-1 and TRBV20-1.

The chain has TRBV5-1 and TRBJ1-2, with unresolved D. The receptor was isolated from a girl between 10 and 17 years old with multiple sclerosis. Source material: blood. The CDR3 loop is CASSSGRPYGYTF. CDR3 DNA sequence: TGCGCCAGCAGCTCAGGACGGCCCTATGGCTACACCTTC.